These T cell receptor beta chains were read from a single sample in a study of T cells after yellow fever vaccination. TCRdb re-called the 5' RACE reads through MiXCR, storing one row per CDR3 protein. There are just over 250,000 distinct CDR3 sequences in the sample; roughly 4.8% occur only once, and 3% to 4% lies in the top ten. The source was CD4+ T cells sorted from PBMCs, collected on the day of the yellow fever booster vaccination. The receptors originated from a man aged 18 to 29 who received the YFV17D yellow fever vaccine. Both conserved end residues are part of each CDR3. D genes are given only for firm matches. Expanded clones get a size class; other rows say once, few or many, or leave the size out.

d_gene: TRBD1; abundance: few; j_gene: TRBJ2-5; v_gene: TRBV4-2; CDR3aa: CASGQVGGQETQYF; CDR3nt: TGTGCCAGCGGACAGGTTGGGGGCCAAGAGACCCAGTACTTC
d_gene: TRBD1; abundance: few; j_gene: TRBJ1-6; v_gene: TRBV4-1; CDR3aa: CASSQNRDSYNSPLHF; CDR3nt: TGCGCCAGCAGCCAAAACCGGGACAGTTATAATTCACCCCTCCACTTT
d_gene: .; abundance: many; j_gene: TRBJ2-2; v_gene: TRBV28; CDR3aa: CASSPWGNTGELFF; CDR3nt: TGTGCCAGCAGCCCCTGGGGGAACACCGGGGAGCTGTTTTTT
d_gene: .; abundance: few; j_gene: TRBJ2-3; v_gene: TRBV12-3/TRBV12-4; CDR3aa: CASIDYSTDTQYF; CDR3nt: TGTGCCAGCATTGACTACTCCACAGATACGCAGTATTTT
d_gene: TRBD1; abundance: .; j_gene: TRBJ2-2; v_gene: TRBV7-3; CDR3aa: CASSQGDRSTGELFF; CDR3nt: TGTGCCAGCAGCCAAGGGGACAGGTCCACCGGGGAGCTGTTTTTT
d_gene: TRBD2; abundance: .; j_gene: TRBJ2-1; v_gene: TRBV27; CDR3aa: CASSSASGGANEQFF; CDR3nt: TGTGCCAGCAGTTCCGCTAGCGGGGGGGCGAATGAGCAGTTCTTC
d_gene: TRBD2; abundance: many; j_gene: TRBJ2-1; v_gene: TRBV15; CDR3aa: CATGLAGFNEQFF; CDR3nt: TGTGCCACAGGACTAGCGGGGTTCAATGAGCAGTTCTTC
d_gene: .; abundance: few; j_gene: TRBJ2-1; v_gene: TRBV7-2; CDR3aa: CASSPQMGEQFF; CDR3nt: TGTGCCAGCAGCCCCCAGATGGGCGAGCAGTTCTTC
d_gene: TRBD1; abundance: .; j_gene: TRBJ2-5; v_gene: TRBV24-1; CDR3aa: CATSAVPGQGEETQYF; CDR3nt: TGTGCCACCAGTGCCGTACCGGGACAGGGGGAAGAGACCCAGTACTTC
d_gene: .; abundance: .; j_gene: TRBJ1-1; v_gene: TRBV9; CDR3aa: CASSVVSGEAFF; CDR3nt: TGTGCCAGCAGCGTAGTTTCCGGCGAAGCTTTCTTT
d_gene: TRBD2; abundance: many; j_gene: TRBJ2-3; v_gene: TRBV7-2; CDR3aa: CASRRGANTQYF; CDR3nt: TGTGCCAGCAGGCGGGGGGCAAATACGCAGTATTTT
d_gene: .; abundance: .; j_gene: TRBJ1-2; v_gene: TRBV7-2; CDR3aa: CASSSRPPLGYTF; CDR3nt: TGTGCCAGCAGCTCAAGGCCTCCCTTAGGCTACACCTTC
d_gene: .; abundance: many; j_gene: TRBJ1-3; v_gene: TRBV6-1; CDR3aa: CASVWSLVSGNTIYF; CDR3nt: TGTGCCAGCGTCTGGAGCCTTGTCTCTGGAAACACCATATATTTT
d_gene: .; abundance: many; j_gene: TRBJ2-1; v_gene: TRBV11-3; CDR3aa: CASSFGGYGARDNEQFF; CDR3nt: TGTGCCAGCAGCTTCGGGGGATATGGGGCACGGGACAATGAGCAGTTCTTC
d_gene: .; abundance: .; j_gene: TRBJ1-4; v_gene: TRBV6-5; CDR3aa: CASSYSRQNEKLFF; CDR3nt: TGTGCCAGCAGTTACTCGAGACAGAATGAAAAACTGTTTTTT
d_gene: TRBD1; abundance: many; j_gene: TRBJ2-1; v_gene: TRBV3-1; CDR3aa: CASSLQGNEQFF; CDR3nt: TGTGCCAGCAGTTTACAGGGGAATGAGCAGTTCTTC
d_gene: TRBD1; abundance: .; j_gene: TRBJ1-1; v_gene: TRBV5-1; CDR3aa: CASSYTHRGTTEAFF; CDR3nt: TGCGCCAGCAGCTATACTCACAGGGGGACGACTGAAGCTTTCTTT
d_gene: TRBD1; abundance: many; j_gene: TRBJ1-4; v_gene: TRBV12-3/TRBV12-4; CDR3aa: CASSPGQVEKLFF; CDR3nt: TGTGCCAGCAGTCCCGGACAGGTAGAAAAACTGTTTTTT
d_gene: TRBD2; abundance: .; j_gene: TRBJ2-5; v_gene: TRBV7-2; CDR3aa: CASSLTSGGGTQYF; CDR3nt: TGTGCCAGCAGCCTGACTAGCGGGGGGGGAACCCAGTACTTC
d_gene: TRBD1; abundance: .; j_gene: TRBJ1-2; v_gene: TRBV6-1; CDR3aa: CASAPGQTLFNYGYTF; CDR3nt: TGTGCCAGTGCGCCGGGACAGACGCTTTTTAACTATGGCTACACCTTC
d_gene: .; abundance: .; j_gene: TRBJ1-2; v_gene: TRBV9; CDR3aa: CASSVQTGSYYGYTF; CDR3nt: TGTGCCAGCAGCGTCCAGACCGGGTCATACTATGGCTACACCTTC
d_gene: .; abundance: few; j_gene: TRBJ2-4; v_gene: TRBV7-9; CDR3aa: CASSLEGRDKNIQYF; CDR3nt: TGTGCCAGCAGCTTAGAGGGGCGTGACAAAAACATTCAGTACTTC
d_gene: .; abundance: .; j_gene: TRBJ2-2; v_gene: TRBV12-3/TRBV12-4; CDR3aa: CASSLGLGGAYTGELFF; CDR3nt: TGTGCCAGCAGTTTGGGGTTAGGGGGGGCGTATACCGGGGAGCTGTTTTTT
d_gene: TRBD1; abundance: few; j_gene: TRBJ2-1; v_gene: TRBV6-1; CDR3aa: CASSSNQQGLNEQFF; CDR3nt: TGTGCCAGCAGCTCAAACCAACAGGGGTTGAATGAGCAGTTCTTC
d_gene: .; abundance: few; j_gene: TRBJ2-1; v_gene: TRBV11-2; CDR3aa: CASSLNPPYNEQFF; CDR3nt: TGTGCCAGCAGCTTGAACCCCCCCTACAATGAGCAGTTCTTC
d_gene: .; abundance: many; j_gene: TRBJ2-7; v_gene: TRBV11-2; CDR3aa: CASSLERNYEQYF; CDR3nt: TGTGCCAGCAGCTTAGAGAGGAACTACGAGCAGTACTTC
d_gene: .; abundance: many; j_gene: TRBJ2-2; v_gene: TRBV18; CDR3aa: CASSPPPPGELFF; CDR3nt: TGTGCCAGCTCACCACCCCCCCCGGGGGAGCTGTTTTTT
d_gene: TRBD1; abundance: many; j_gene: TRBJ1-4; v_gene: TRBV12-3/TRBV12-4; CDR3aa: CASSLGTGGEKLFF; CDR3nt: TGTGCCAGCAGTTTAGGGACAGGAGGTGAAAAACTGTTTTTT
d_gene: .; abundance: few; j_gene: TRBJ2-3; v_gene: TRBV6-2/TRBV6-3; CDR3aa: CASRGTFTDTQYF; CDR3nt: TGTGCCAGCAGGGGGACATTCACAGATACGCAGTATTTT
d_gene: .; abundance: many; j_gene: TRBJ2-2; v_gene: TRBV12-3/TRBV12-4; CDR3aa: CASSLRQVEGNGELFF; CDR3nt: TGTGCCAGCAGTTTAAGGCAGGTCGAGGGGAACGGGGAGCTGTTTTTT
d_gene: TRBD1; abundance: few; j_gene: TRBJ2-7; v_gene: TRBV7-2; CDR3aa: CASSLAPRGHYEQYF; CDR3nt: TGTGCCAGCAGCTTAGCGCCCAGGGGGCACTACGAGCAGTACTTC
d_gene: TRBD2; abundance: .; j_gene: TRBJ2-2; v_gene: TRBV6-1; CDR3aa: CASSGPGLAGAVTGELFF; CDR3nt: TGTGCCAGCAGTGGGCCGGGACTAGCGGGGGCTGTCACCGGGGAGCTGTTTTTT
d_gene: .; abundance: .; j_gene: TRBJ1-1; v_gene: TRBV2; CDR3aa: CASSPAALNTEAFF; CDR3nt: TGTGCCAGCAGTCCTGCGGCCCTGAACACTGAAGCTTTCTTT
d_gene: .; abundance: many; j_gene: TRBJ1-1; v_gene: TRBV5-1; CDR3aa: CASSLGWTVNTEAFF; CDR3nt: TGCGCCAGCAGCTTGGGATGGACCGTGAACACTGAAGCTTTCTTT
d_gene: .; abundance: .; j_gene: TRBJ2-3; v_gene: TRBV6-2/TRBV6-3; CDR3aa: CASVLRGFPTQYF; CDR3nt: TGTGCCAGCGTACTCAGGGGATTTCCTACGCAGTATTTT
d_gene: .; abundance: .; j_gene: TRBJ1-1; v_gene: TRBV5-1; CDR3aa: CASSFSFGRGGTEAFF; CDR3nt: TGCGCCAGCAGCTTTTCCTTTGGACGGGGCGGCACTGAAGCTTTCTTT
d_gene: TRBD2; abundance: few; j_gene: TRBJ2-1; v_gene: TRBV5-1; CDR3aa: CASSFSGGTYNEQFF; CDR3nt: TGCGCCAGCAGTTTTAGCGGGGGAACCTACAATGAGCAGTTCTTC
d_gene: TRBD2; abundance: many; j_gene: TRBJ2-2; v_gene: TRBV7-3; CDR3aa: CASSLAGTSGAYTGELFF; CDR3nt: TGTGCCAGCAGCTTAGCCGGGACTAGCGGGGCTTACACCGGGGAGCTGTTTTTT
d_gene: TRBD1; abundance: .; j_gene: TRBJ2-3; v_gene: TRBV4-3; CDR3aa: CASSDRGTDTQYF; CDR3nt: TGCGCCAGCAGTGACAGGGGAACAGATACGCAGTATTTT
d_gene: .; abundance: few; j_gene: TRBJ2-5; v_gene: TRBV5-6; CDR3aa: CASSRWGAAETQYF; CDR3nt: TGTGCCAGCAGCCGATGGGGGGCCGCAGAGACCCAGTACTTC
d_gene: .; abundance: many; j_gene: TRBJ2-1; v_gene: TRBV29-1; CDR3aa: CSVGGPLSEQFF; CDR3nt: TGCAGCGTTGGGGGGCCCTTGAGTGAGCAGTTCTTC
d_gene: .; abundance: .; j_gene: TRBJ2-1; v_gene: TRBV7-9; CDR3aa: CASSLGAGGINEQFF; CDR3nt: TGTGCCAGCAGCTTAGGGGCAGGGGGGATCAATGAGCAGTTCTTC
d_gene: .; abundance: few; j_gene: TRBJ2-3; v_gene: TRBV11-2; CDR3aa: CASSLSLASDTQYF; CDR3nt: TGTGCCAGCAGCTTGAGCCTAGCATCAGATACGCAGTATTTT
d_gene: .; abundance: many; j_gene: TRBJ2-2; v_gene: TRBV4-3; CDR3aa: CASSQDLQYAGELFF; CDR3nt: TGCGCCAGCAGCCAAGATCTCCAATACGCCGGGGAGCTGTTTTTT
d_gene: TRBD1; abundance: many; j_gene: TRBJ1-1; v_gene: TRBV6-2/TRBV6-3; CDR3aa: CASALQGLTEAFF; CDR3nt: TGTGCCAGCGCTTTACAGGGGCTCACTGAAGCTTTCTTT
d_gene: TRBD2; abundance: .; j_gene: TRBJ2-3; v_gene: TRBV20-1; CDR3aa: CSAGGRSLAGGPTDTQYF; CDR3nt: TGCAGTGCTGGGGGGAGGTCGTTGGCGGGGGGCCCCACAGATACGCAGTATTTT
d_gene: .; abundance: many; j_gene: TRBJ1-1; v_gene: TRBV6-2/TRBV6-3; CDR3aa: CASSFGGTEAFF; CDR3nt: TGCGCCAGCAGCTTTGGGGGGACTGAAGCTTTCTTT
d_gene: TRBD2; abundance: .; j_gene: TRBJ2-1; v_gene: TRBV20-1; CDR3aa: CSAQGLAGFGEQFF; CDR3nt: TGCAGTGCCCAGGGACTAGCGGGTTTCGGTGAGCAGTTCTTC
d_gene: TRBD2; abundance: few; j_gene: TRBJ2-3; v_gene: TRBV4-3; CDR3aa: CASSTTGGISTDTQYF; CDR3nt: TGCGCCAGCAGCACCACGGGGGGAATTAGCACAGATACGCAGTATTTT
d_gene: .; abundance: few; j_gene: TRBJ2-7; v_gene: TRBV5-5; CDR3aa: CASSLAGAVAYEQYF; CDR3nt: TGTGCCAGCAGCTTGGCCGGGGCGGTTGCATACGAGCAGTACTTC
d_gene: .; abundance: few; j_gene: TRBJ1-5; v_gene: TRBV7-8; CDR3aa: CASSLAGAHSNQPQHF; CDR3nt: TGTGCCAGCAGCTTAGCGGGAGCCCATAGCAATCAGCCCCAGCATTTT
d_gene: .; abundance: few; j_gene: TRBJ2-7; v_gene: TRBV5-1; CDR3aa: CASSLGGHYEQYF; CDR3nt: TGCGCCAGCAGCTTGGGGGGCCACTACGAGCAGTACTTC